This record concerns one T cell receptor (beta chain) sequence. Per germline, CDR1 LGHNA and CDR2 YSLEER. Trimming stripped 0 bases from V and 0 bases from J, with 9 bases between. The CDR3 runs to 15 residues. The data were taken from a study of T cell changes during pregnancy in multiple sclerosis. Measured with immunoSEQ multiplex PCR; TCRdb has only the in-frame clones, and not every one. Of roughly 88,000 clones in the sample, under 95% are singletons; the top ten hold 1.5%. The sequence was collected from a female donor with multiple sclerosis, enrolled in a pregnancy study. J is TRBJ2-7 and V is TRBV4-3; a possible D gene is TRBD1 (5 bases). The material was peripheral blood, obtained in the first trimester of pregnancy. DNA for the CDR3: TGCGCCAGCAGCCAAGATCAGGGATTCTCCTACGAGCAGTACTTC. This translates into CASSQDQGFSYEQYF.